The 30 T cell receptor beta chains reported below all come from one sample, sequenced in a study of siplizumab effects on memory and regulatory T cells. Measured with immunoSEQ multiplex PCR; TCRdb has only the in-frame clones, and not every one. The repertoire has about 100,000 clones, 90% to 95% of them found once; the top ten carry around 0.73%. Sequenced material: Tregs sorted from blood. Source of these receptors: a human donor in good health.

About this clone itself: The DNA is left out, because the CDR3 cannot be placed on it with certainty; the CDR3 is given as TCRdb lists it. The CDR3: CATSILGGGTLAKNIQYF. This chain joins TRBV15 and TRBJ2-4; the table gives TRBD2 as D, unverified against the DNA. Germline CDR1 LNHNV, CDR2 YYDKDF (reference sequence). The CDR3 has 18 amino acids, counting both end residues.

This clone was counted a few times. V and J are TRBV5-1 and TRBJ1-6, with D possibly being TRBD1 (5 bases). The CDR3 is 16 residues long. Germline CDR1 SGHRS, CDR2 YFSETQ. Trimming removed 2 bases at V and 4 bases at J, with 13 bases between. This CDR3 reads CASSFLQQEYNSPLHF. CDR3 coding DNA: TGCGCCAGCAGCTTCCTCCAACAGGAATATAATTCACCCCTCCACTTT.

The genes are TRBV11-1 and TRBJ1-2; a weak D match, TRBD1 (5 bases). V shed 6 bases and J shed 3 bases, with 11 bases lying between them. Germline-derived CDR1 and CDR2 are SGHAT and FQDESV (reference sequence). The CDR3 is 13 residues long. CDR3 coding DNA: TGTGCCAGCAGGGGGCCTAATGACTATGGCTACACCTTC. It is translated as CASRGPNDYGYTF.

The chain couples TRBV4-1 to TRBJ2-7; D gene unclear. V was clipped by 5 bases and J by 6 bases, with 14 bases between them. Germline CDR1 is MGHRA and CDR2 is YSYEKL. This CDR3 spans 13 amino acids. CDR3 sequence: CASSKGQSSEQYF. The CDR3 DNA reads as TGCGCCAGCAGCAAAGGGCAGAGTAGCGAGCAGTACTTC.

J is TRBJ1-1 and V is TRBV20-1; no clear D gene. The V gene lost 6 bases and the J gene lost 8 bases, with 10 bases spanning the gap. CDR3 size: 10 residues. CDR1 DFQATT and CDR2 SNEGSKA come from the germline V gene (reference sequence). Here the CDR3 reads CSAVDGEAFF. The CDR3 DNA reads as TGCAGTGCCGTCGACGGCGAAGCTTTCTTT.

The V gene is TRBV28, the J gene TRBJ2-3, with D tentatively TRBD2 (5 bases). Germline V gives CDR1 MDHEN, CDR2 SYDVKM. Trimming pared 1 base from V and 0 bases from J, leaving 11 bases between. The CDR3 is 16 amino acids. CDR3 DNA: TGTGCCAGCAGTTTATTTGAGGGCCTTAGCACAGATACGCAGTATTTT. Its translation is CASSLFEGLSTDTQYF.

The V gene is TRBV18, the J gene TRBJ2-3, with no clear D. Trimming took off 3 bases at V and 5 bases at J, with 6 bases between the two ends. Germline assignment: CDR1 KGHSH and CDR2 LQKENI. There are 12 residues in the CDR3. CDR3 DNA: TGTGCCAGCTCACCCGCCCTAGATACGCAGTATTTT. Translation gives CASSPALDTQYF.

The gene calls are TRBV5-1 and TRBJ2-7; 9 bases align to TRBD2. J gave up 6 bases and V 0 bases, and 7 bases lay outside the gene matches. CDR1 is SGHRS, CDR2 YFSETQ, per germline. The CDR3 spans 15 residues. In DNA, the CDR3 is TGCGCCAGCAGCTTGGTGGCGGGAGGGCCGGGCGAGCAGTACTTC. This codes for CASSLVAGGPGEQYF.

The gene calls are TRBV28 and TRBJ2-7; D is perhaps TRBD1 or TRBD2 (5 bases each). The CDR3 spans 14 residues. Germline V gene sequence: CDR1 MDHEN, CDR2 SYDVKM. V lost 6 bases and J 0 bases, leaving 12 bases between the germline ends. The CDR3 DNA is TGTGCCAGCAGAAAGGCAGGGAGCTCCTACGAGCAGTACTTC. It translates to CASRKAGSSYEQYF. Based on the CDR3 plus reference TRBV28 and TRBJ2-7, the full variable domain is DVKVTQSSRYLVKRTGEKVFLECVQDMDHENMFWYRQDPGLGLRLIYFSYDVKMKEKGDIPEGYSVSREKKERFSLILESASTNQTSMYLCASRKAGSSYEQYFGPGTRLTVT.

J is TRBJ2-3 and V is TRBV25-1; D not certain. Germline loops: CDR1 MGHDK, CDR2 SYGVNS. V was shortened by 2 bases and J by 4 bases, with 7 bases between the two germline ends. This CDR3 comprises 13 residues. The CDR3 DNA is TGTGCCAGCAGTGAAAGGGTGGCAGATACGCAGTATTTT. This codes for CASSERVADTQYF.

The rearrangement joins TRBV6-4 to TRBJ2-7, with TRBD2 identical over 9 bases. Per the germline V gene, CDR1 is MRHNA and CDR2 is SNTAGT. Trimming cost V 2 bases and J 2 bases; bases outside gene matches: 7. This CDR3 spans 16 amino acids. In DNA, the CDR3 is TGTGCCAGCAGTGACCATGCGGGGGGGGAAACCTACGAGCAGTACTTC. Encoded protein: CASSDHAGGETYEQYF.

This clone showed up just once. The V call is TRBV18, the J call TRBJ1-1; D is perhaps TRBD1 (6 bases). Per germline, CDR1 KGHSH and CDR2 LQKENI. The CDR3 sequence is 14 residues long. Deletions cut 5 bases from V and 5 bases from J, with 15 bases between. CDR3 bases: TGTGCCAGCTCATCCTGGGGGCAAGGGACTGAAGCTTTCTTT. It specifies CASSSWGQGTEAFF.

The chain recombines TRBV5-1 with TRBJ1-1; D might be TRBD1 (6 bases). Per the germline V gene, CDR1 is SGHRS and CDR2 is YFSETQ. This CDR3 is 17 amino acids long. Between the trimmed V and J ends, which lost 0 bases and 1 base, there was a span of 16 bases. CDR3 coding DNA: TGCGCCAGCAGCTTGGTGAATAAACAGGGTTGGAACACTGAAGCTTTCTTT. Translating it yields CASSLVNKQGWNTEAFF.

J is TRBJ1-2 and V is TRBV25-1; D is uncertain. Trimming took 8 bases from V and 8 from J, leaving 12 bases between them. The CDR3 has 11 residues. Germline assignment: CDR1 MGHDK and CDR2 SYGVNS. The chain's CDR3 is CASLTPGGYTF. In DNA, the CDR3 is TGTGCCAGCCTAACGCCCGGGGGCTACACCTTC.

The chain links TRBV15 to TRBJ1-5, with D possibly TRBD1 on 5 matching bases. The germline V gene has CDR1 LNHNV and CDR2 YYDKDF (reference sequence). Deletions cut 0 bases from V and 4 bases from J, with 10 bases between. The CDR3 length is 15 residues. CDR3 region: CATSRDRRGNQPQHF. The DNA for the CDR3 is TGTGCCACCAGCAGAGATAGGAGGGGTAATCAGCCCCAGCATTTT. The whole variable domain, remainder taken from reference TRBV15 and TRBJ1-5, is DAMVIQNPRYQVTQFGKPVTLSCSQTLNHNVMYWYQQKSSQAPKLLFHYYDKDFNNEADTPDNFQSRRPNTSFCFLDIRSPGLGDTAMYLCATSRDRRGNQPQHFGDGTRLSIL.

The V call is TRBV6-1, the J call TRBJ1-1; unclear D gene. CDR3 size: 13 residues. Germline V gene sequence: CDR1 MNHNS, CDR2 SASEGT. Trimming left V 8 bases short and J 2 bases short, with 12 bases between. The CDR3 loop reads CASQEVRNTEAFF. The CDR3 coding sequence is TGTGCCAGCCAGGAGGTTAGAAACACTGAAGCTTTCTTT.

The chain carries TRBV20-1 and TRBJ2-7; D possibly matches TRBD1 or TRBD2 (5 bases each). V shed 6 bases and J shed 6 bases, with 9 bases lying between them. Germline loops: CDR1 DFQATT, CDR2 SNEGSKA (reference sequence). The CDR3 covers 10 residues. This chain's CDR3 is CSAAGAEQYF. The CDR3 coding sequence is TGCAGTGCGGCCGGGGCCGAGCAGTACTTC.

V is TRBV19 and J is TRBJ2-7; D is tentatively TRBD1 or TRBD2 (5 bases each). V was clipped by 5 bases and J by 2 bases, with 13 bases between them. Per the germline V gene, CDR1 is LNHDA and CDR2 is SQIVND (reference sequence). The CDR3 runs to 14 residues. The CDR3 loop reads CASSQGLGPYEQYF. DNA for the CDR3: TGTGCCAGTAGTCAGGGTCTGGGACCCTACGAGCAGTACTTC.

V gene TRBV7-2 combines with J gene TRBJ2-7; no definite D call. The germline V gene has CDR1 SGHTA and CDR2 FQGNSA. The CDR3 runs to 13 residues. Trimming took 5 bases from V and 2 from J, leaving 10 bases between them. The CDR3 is CASSLIAPYEQYF. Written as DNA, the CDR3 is TGTGCCAGCAGCCTAATCGCACCCTACGAGCAGTACTTC.

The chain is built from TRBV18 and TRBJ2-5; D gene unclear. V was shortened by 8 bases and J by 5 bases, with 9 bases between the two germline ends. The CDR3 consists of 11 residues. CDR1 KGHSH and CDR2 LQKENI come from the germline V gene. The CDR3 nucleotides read TGTGCCAGCACGCTCGGGGAGACCCAGTACTTC. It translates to CASTLGETQYF.

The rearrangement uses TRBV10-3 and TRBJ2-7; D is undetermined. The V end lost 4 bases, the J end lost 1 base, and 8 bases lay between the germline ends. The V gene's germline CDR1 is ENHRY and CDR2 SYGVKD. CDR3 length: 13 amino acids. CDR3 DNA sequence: TGTGCCATCAGTGCAGACTTGTCCTACGAGCAGTACTTC. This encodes CAISADLSYEQYF.

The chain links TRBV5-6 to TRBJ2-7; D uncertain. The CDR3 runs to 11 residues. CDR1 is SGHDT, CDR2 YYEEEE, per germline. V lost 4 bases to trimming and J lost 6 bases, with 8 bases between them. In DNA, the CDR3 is TGTGCCAGCAGCATGGAAGGCGAGCAGTACTTC. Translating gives CASSMEGEQYF.

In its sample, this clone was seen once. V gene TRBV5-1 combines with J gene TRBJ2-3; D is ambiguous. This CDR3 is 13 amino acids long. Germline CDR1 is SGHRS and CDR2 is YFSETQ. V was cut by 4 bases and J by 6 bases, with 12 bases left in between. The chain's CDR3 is CASSPGIADTQYF. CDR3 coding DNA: TGCGCCAGCAGCCCTGGGATTGCCGATACGCAGTATTTT.

CDR3 in amino acids: CASSLVGGASNQPQHF. CDR3 nucleotides: TGTGCCAGCAGCCTTGTCGGGGGGGCAAGCAATCAGCCCCAGCATTTT. V and J are TRBV7-2 and TRBJ1-5; D perhaps matches TRBD1 (6 bases). The germline V and J ends were trimmed by 5 bases and 1 base, with 15 bases remaining between them. CDR1 is SGHTA and CDR2 is FQGNSA in the germline V gene. This CDR3 is built from 16 residues.

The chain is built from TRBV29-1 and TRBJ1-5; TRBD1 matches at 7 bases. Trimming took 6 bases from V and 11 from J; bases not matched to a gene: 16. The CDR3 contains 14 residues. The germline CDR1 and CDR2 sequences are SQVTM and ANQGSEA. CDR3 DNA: TGCAGCGTAGAGGGACAGCCCCGGGTAATGGCCCAGCATTTT. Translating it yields CSVEGQPRVMAQHF.

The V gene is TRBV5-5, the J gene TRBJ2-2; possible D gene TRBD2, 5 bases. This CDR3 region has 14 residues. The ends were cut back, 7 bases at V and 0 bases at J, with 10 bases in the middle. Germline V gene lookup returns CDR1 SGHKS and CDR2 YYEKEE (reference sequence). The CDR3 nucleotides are TGTGCCAGCGGGCTAGCCTCGAACACCGGGGAGCTGTTTTTT. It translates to CASGLASNTGELFF.

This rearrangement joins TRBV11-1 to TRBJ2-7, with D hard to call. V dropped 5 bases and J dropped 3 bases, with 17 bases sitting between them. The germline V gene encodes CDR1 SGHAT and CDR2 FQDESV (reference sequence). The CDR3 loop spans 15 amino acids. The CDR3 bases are TGTGCCAGCAGCCCGGCCGGGTTCGAGGTCTACGAGCAGTACTTC. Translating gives CASSPAGFEVYEQYF.

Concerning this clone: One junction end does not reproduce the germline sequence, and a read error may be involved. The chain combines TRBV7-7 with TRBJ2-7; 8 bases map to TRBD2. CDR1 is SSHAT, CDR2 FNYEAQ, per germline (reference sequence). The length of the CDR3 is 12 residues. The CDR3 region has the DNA TGTGCTAGCAGCCGGGAGGGCGGCGAGCAGTACTTC. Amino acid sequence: CASSREGGEQYF.

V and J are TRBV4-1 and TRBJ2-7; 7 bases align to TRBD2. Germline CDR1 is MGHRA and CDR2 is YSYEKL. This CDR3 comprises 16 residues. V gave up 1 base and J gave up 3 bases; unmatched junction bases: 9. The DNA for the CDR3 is TGCGCCAGCAGCCAAGGGCCCGGGACTACTATCTACGAGCAGTACTTC. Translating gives CASSQGPGTTIYEQYF.

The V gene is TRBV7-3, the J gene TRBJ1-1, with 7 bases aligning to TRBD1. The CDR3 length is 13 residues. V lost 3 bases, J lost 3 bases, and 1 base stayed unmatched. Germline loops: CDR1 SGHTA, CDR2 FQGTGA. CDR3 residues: CASSFTGDTEAFF. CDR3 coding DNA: TGTGCCAGCAGCTTCACAGGGGACACTGAAGCTTTCTTT.